This TCR beta chain emerged from a study of blood T cell repertoires in COVID-19. Whole-study context: T cells, B-cell-depleted T cells, or PBMCs supplied cDNA or gDNA.

Original data processing: The authors estimated nucleated cell counts from reference gene primer amplification. The protocol was immunoSEQ multiplex PCR, while the TCRdb copy is restricted to in-frame clones and leaves out a portion. V and J calls and clone size are given by that table; D and trimming were obtained from the DNA. The sample has tens of thousands of clones, around 80% seen once. This CDR3 contains 14 residues. V lost 1 base and J 1 base, leaving 7 bases between the germline ends. Germline V gene data show CDR1 as SGHVS and CDR2 as FNYEAQ. The V call is TRBV7-6, the J call TRBJ1-1; D unresolved. Source material: peripheral blood. The TCR was taken from a man in his sixties with acute or convalescent COVID-19. CDR3 residues: CASSLVRGNTEAFF. DNA for the CDR3: TGTGCCAGCAGCTTAGTTCGGGGGAACACTGAAGCTTTCTTT.